The T cell receptor beta chain under discussion was sequenced for a study of early T cells in non-severe SARS-CoV-2 infection. Looking at the study overall: The sequenced material was bulk RNA from unsorted whole blood, and its chains were unpaired. Study-wide results and caveats: The study's VDJdb matching favored anti-spike CD8 responses and missed private and CD4 specificities.

This clonotype was recorded at least ten times. Its matching antigen is unknown. The protocol attached unique molecular identifiers to individual cDNA molecules. TCRdb itself ran the 5' RACE reads through MiXCR, one entry per CDR3 protein. The sample yields tens of thousands of distinct CDR3 sequences, roughly a tenth seen once. The length of the CDR3 is 13 residues. Per the germline V gene, CDR1 is SEHNR and CDR2 is FQNEAQ (reference sequence). V shed 6 bases and J shed 8 bases, with 16 bases lying between them. This TCR came from an adult who was a healthcare worker with PCR-confirmed SARS-CoV-2 infection or an uninfected control (not recorded which). What was sequenced was whole blood. V and J are TRBV7-9 and TRBJ1-1; D gene ambiguous. The CDR3: CASRSAAEVEAFF. DNA for the CDR3: TGTGCCAGCAGATCCGCCGCAGAGGTGGAAGCTTTCTTT. Combining the CDR3 with reference TRBV7-9 and TRBJ1-1 gives the whole variable domain DTGVSQNPRHKITKRGQNVTFRCDPISEHNRLYWYRQTLGQGPEFLTYFQNEAQLEKSRLLSDRFSAERPKGSFSTLEIQRTEQGDSAMYLCASRSAAEVEAFFGQGTRLTVV.